This T cell receptor beta chain was sequenced for a study of CD8 T cells in Susac syndrome. An amount of RNA that ranged from roughly 0.5 to 1 ug was reverse transcribed with random hexamers. With immunoSEQ multiplex PCR, TCR beta CDR3 was amplified across 54 Vbeta and 13 Jbeta. TCRdb itself ran the immunoSEQ multiplex PCR reads through MiXCR, one entry per CDR3 protein. This table has roughly 180,000 distinct CDR3 sequences, roughly 95% appearing once. From blood CD8+ and CD4+ T cells, TCR beta sequences were generated. The control group consisted of healthy donors matched for age and sex. TEMRA cells were enriched by FACS, while CD8+ and CD4+ T cells were obtained through a negative isolation that was performed magnetically. The CDR3 has 14 residues. Germline CDR1 and CDR2: MNHEY and SMNVEV (reference sequence). J gave up 4 bases and V 6 bases, and 5 bases lay outside the gene matches.

Sequenced: CD4+ T cells from PBMCs. This clonotype originated in a human donor in good health. This chain joins TRBV27 and TRBJ2-2, with 7 nucleotides matching TRBD1. This chain's CDR3 is CASRRGQATGELFF. DNA of the CDR3: TGTGCCAGCAGGCGAGGACAGGCCACCGGGGAGCTGTTTTTT.